A selection of T cell receptor beta chains follows, all from one sample in a study of type 1 regulatory T cells. The antigens for these receptors are not known. In TCRdb, the reads were re-called with MiXCR into one record per CDR3 protein. The profile shows roughly 68,000 distinct CDR3 sequences, 50% to 70% of them singletons. Sequenced: cultured T cells, either the whole culture or a sorted T cell fraction (not recorded which). The receptors were sampled from a human donor in good health. Both conserved end residues are part of each CDR3. A D gene is named only where the DNA matches it firmly. Clone size is stated in some rows and not others, as once, few, many or a class when expanded.

size: NA; J: TRBJ2-1; V: TRBV10-3; D: TRBD2; CDR3: CATGTTYNEQFF; DNA: TGTGCCACCGGGACTACTTACAATGAGCAGTTCTTC
size: NA; J: TRBJ2-1; V: TRBV6-1; D: NA; CDR3: CASRPGNSDEQFF; DNA: TGTGCCAGCCGGCCAGGGAATTCCGATGAGCAGTTCTTC
size: few; J: TRBJ2-7; V: TRBV7-9; D: TRBD2; CDR3: CASSDRLAASYEQYF; DNA: TGTGCCAGCAGCGATCGACTAGCGGCCTCCTACGAGCAGTACTTC
size: NA; J: TRBJ2-1; V: TRBV20-1; D: TRBD2; CDR3: CSAKGLAGGYEQFF; DNA: TGCAGTGCTAAAGGACTAGCGGGAGGGTATGAGCAGTTCTTC
size: NA; J: TRBJ2-1; V: TRBV7-3; D: NA; CDR3: CASSPGRSSYNEQFF; DNA: TGTGCCAGCAGCCCGGGACGGAGCTCCTACAATGAGCAGTTCTTC
size: once; J: TRBJ1-1; V: TRBV19; D: NA; CDR3: CASRTGRGPNTEAFF; DNA: TGTGCCAGTAGGACCGGTAGAGGTCCGAACACTGAAGCTTTCTTT
size: NA; J: TRBJ2-1; V: TRBV12-3/TRBV12-4; D: TRBD2; CDR3: CASRVKGGLAGINEQFF; DNA: TGTGCCAGCAGGGTGAAGGGGGGACTAGCGGGAATCAATGAGCAGTTCTTC
size: NA; J: TRBJ1-3; V: TRBV3-1; D: NA; CDR3: CASSQDNSGNTIYF; DNA: TGTGCCAGCAGCCAAGACAACTCTGGAAACACCATATATTTT
size: NA; J: TRBJ2-2; V: TRBV6-5; D: NA; CDR3: CASSKRTNTGGLFF; DNA: TGTGCCAGCAGCAAGAGAACGAACACCGGGGGGCTGTTTTTT
size: NA; J: TRBJ2-7; V: TRBV4-1; D: NA; CDR3: CASSQDWGAHYEQYF; DNA: TGCGCCAGCAGCCAAGATTGGGGGGCCCACTACGAGCAGTACTTC
size: NA; J: TRBJ1-5; V: TRBV2; D: NA; CDR3: CASSEQQSSNQPQHF; DNA: TGTGCCAGCAGTGAGCAACAATCGAGCAATCAGCCCCAGCATTTT
size: NA; J: TRBJ1-2; V: TRBV20-1; D: NA; CDR3: CSAPPGRATYGYTF; DNA: TGCAGTGCCCCCCCGGGCAGGGCTACTTATGGCTACACCTTC
size: NA; J: TRBJ1-1; V: TRBV10-3; D: TRBD1; CDR3: CAIMDRVGTEAFF; DNA: TGTGCCATCATGGACAGGGTGGGCACTGAAGCTTTCTTT
size: NA; J: TRBJ2-2; V: TRBV7-8; D: TRBD1; CDR3: CASRLTGGLFTGELFF; DNA: TGTGCCAGCAGACTTACAGGGGGCTTGTTCACCGGGGAGCTGTTTTTT
size: NA; J: TRBJ2-1; V: TRBV5-1; D: TRBD2; CDR3: CASTSGAYNEQFF; DNA: TGCGCCAGCACCAGCGGGGCCTACAATGAGCAGTTCTTC
size: NA; J: TRBJ2-2; V: TRBV7-2; D: NA; CDR3: CADIGDSNTGELFF; DNA: TGTGCCGACATCGGGGACTCGAACACCGGGGAGCTGTTTTTT
size: once; J: TRBJ2-2; V: TRBV7-3; D: TRBD1; CDR3: CASSFTGTGVTGELFF; DNA: TGTGCCAGCAGCTTCACCGGGACAGGGGTCACCGGGGAGCTGTTTTTT
size: few; J: TRBJ1-5; V: TRBV27; D: NA; CDR3: CASSSQTSNQPQHF; DNA: TGTGCCAGCAGTTCACAGACTAGCAATCAGCCCCAGCATTTT
size: few; J: TRBJ2-5; V: TRBV18; D: TRBD1; CDR3: CASSSGQGALGETQYF; DNA: TGTGCCAGCTCATCGGGACAGGGGGCGCTCGGAGAGACCCAGTACTTC
size: NA; J: TRBJ1-1; V: TRBV9; D: NA; CDR3: CASSVLTENTEAFF; DNA: TGTGCCAGCAGCGTTTTAACTGAGAACACTGAAGCTTTCTTT
size: NA; J: TRBJ1-2; V: TRBV28; D: NA; CDR3: CASWVTGLGSVGYTF; DNA: TGTGCCAGCTGGGTAACAGGGCTTGGTAGCGTTGGCTACACCTTC
size: NA; J: TRBJ2-4; V: TRBV30; D: TRBD2; CDR3: CAWTLGTGGKNIQYF; DNA: TGTGCCTGGACCCTTGGCACGGGGGGAAAAAACATTCAGTACTTC
size: once; J: TRBJ2-2; V: TRBV2; D: NA; CDR3: CASARQNTGELFF; DNA: TGTGCCAGCGCCAGACAGAACACCGGGGAGCTGTTTTTT
size: NA; J: TRBJ1-2; V: TRBV10-1; D: TRBD1; CDR3: CASSPLGTGYGYTF; DNA: TGCGCCAGCAGCCCTCTCGGGACAGGGTATGGCTACACCTTC
size: few; J: TRBJ2-3; V: TRBV20-1; D: NA; CDR3: CSANVGPGADTQYF; DNA: TGCAGTGCTAATGTGGGGCCAGGGGCAGATACGCAGTATTTT
size: NA; J: TRBJ2-5; V: TRBV18; D: TRBD2; CDR3: CASSPGTSGRQTQYF; DNA: TGTGCCAGCTCACCAGGGACTAGCGGGAGGCAGACCCAGTACTTC
size: NA; J: TRBJ2-2; V: TRBV29-1; D: NA; CDR3: CSVEDRLTGFTGELFF; DNA: TGCAGCGTTGAAGATCGCCTTACAGGGTTCACCGGGGAGCTGTTTTTT
size: NA; J: TRBJ2-1; V: TRBV30; D: NA; CDR3: CAWFRLPGNEQFF; DNA: TGTGCCTGGTTTCGACTCCCGGGGAATGAGCAGTTCTTC
size: NA; J: TRBJ2-5; V: TRBV7-9; D: NA; CDR3: CASSPPGAGQETQYF; DNA: TGTGCCAGCAGCCCACCGGGAGCGGGCCAAGAGACCCAGTACTTC
size: NA; J: TRBJ1-2; V: TRBV10-3; D: NA; CDR3: CAITAGEGYGYTF; DNA: TGTGCCATCACGGCAGGGGAAGGGTATGGCTACACCTTC
size: NA; J: TRBJ1-2; V: TRBV7-9; D: TRBD1; CDR3: CASSLYSLGTGYEGYTF; DNA: TGTGCCAGCAGCTTATATTCACTCGGGACAGGGTATGAAGGCTACACCTTC
size: NA; J: TRBJ2-1; V: TRBV29-1; D: NA; CDR3: CSVDPPGLGTNEQFF; DNA: TGCAGCGTTGATCCCCCGGGACTGGGGACCAATGAGCAGTTCTTC
size: few; J: TRBJ2-7; V: TRBV7-2; D: TRBD2; CDR3: CASSLVRLAGVVHEQYF; DNA: TGTGCCAGCAGCTTAGTTAGACTAGCGGGAGTGGTACACGAGCAGTACTTC
size: NA; J: TRBJ2-3; V: TRBV6-5; D: TRBD2; CDR3: CASSYSRGGRGDTQYF; DNA: TGTGCCAGCAGTTACTCGAGGGGCGGGAGGGGAGATACGCAGTATTTT
size: NA; J: TRBJ1-6; V: TRBV5-1; D: NA; CDR3: CASSPGSLDSPLHF; DNA: TGCGCCAGCAGCCCTGGTTCCCTCGATTCACCCCTCCACTTT
size: few; J: TRBJ2-2; V: TRBV10-3; D: NA; CDR3: CAISYREDTGELFF; DNA: TGTGCCATCAGTTATCGGGAAGACACCGGGGAGCTGTTTTTT
size: NA; J: TRBJ2-1; V: TRBV7-2; D: NA; CDR3: CASSLGGPRYNEQFF; DNA: TGTGCCAGCAGCCTAGGAGGACCGAGGTACAATGAGCAGTTCTTC
size: NA; J: TRBJ2-5; V: TRBV28; D: NA; CDR3: CASIPNGYEETQYF; DNA: TGTGCCAGCATCCCAAATGGGTACGAAGAGACCCAGTACTTC
size: NA; J: TRBJ2-3; V: TRBV5-1; D: NA; CDR3: CASSLTEGDTQYF; DNA: TGCGCCAGCAGCTTGACGGAGGGGGATACGCAGTATTTT
size: NA; J: TRBJ2-5; V: TRBV7-2; D: NA; CDR3: CASSLFQAAQETQYF; DNA: TGTGCCAGCAGCTTATTCCAGGCGGCTCAAGAGACCCAGTACTTC
size: few; J: TRBJ2-2; V: TRBV24-1; D: NA; CDR3: CATSDPRVPPPGTGELFF; DNA: TGTGCCACCAGTGATCCGAGGGTTCCCCCTCCCGGAACTGGGGAGCTGTTTTTT
size: NA; J: TRBJ1-1; V: TRBV20-1; D: TRBD1; CDR3: CSVRTGVWNTEAFF; DNA: TGCAGTGTTCGGACAGGGGTTTGGAACACTGAAGCTTTCTTT
size: few; J: TRBJ2-7; V: TRBV7-2; D: NA; CDR3: CASSLAQSYEQYF; DNA: TGTGCCAGCAGCTTGGCGCAATCCTACGAGCAGTACTTC
size: NA; J: TRBJ2-2; V: TRBV2; D: NA; CDR3: CASSEITVTGELFF; DNA: TGTGCCAGCAGTGAAATCACAGTCACCGGGGAGCTGTTTTTT
size: NA; J: TRBJ2-7; V: TRBV6-5; D: TRBD2; CDR3: CASRRLAGMGEQYF; DNA: TGTGCCAGCAGGCGACTAGCGGGCATGGGCGAGCAGTACTTC
size: NA; J: TRBJ2-2; V: TRBV4-3; D: TRBD1; CDR3: CASSQLSGGGNAGELFF; DNA: TGCGCCAGCAGCCAACTGTCAGGGGGCGGTAATGCCGGGGAGCTGTTTTTT
size: NA; J: TRBJ2-7; V: TRBV18; D: TRBD1; CDR3: CASSLGGQGIDEQYF; DNA: TGTGCCAGCTCACTAGGGGGACAGGGCATCGACGAGCAGTACTTC
size: NA; J: TRBJ2-1; V: TRBV12-3/TRBV12-4; D: NA; CDR3: CASSLPQGNNEQFF; DNA: TGTGCCAGCAGCCTACCCCAGGGAAACAATGAGCAGTTCTTC
size: NA; J: TRBJ2-2; V: TRBV19; D: TRBD2; CDR3: CASSPAFGGRGTGELFF; DNA: TGTGCCAGTAGTCCCGCGTTCGGCGGGAGAGGAACCGGGGAGCTGTTTTTT
size: medium-sized; J: TRBJ1-1; V: TRBV28; D: NA; CDR3: CASSLTENTEAFF; DNA: TGTGCCAGCAGTTTAACGGAGAACACTGAAGCTTTCTTT
size: NA; J: TRBJ2-5; V: TRBV19; D: NA; CDR3: CASRDFYREETQYF; DNA: TGTGCCAGTAGGGACTTTTACAGAGAAGAGACCCAGTACTTC
size: few; J: TRBJ2-7; V: TRBV20-1; D: TRBD2; CDR3: CSASPPGLAGGTYEQYF; DNA: TGCAGTGCTAGCCCCCCGGGACTAGCGGGAGGGACCTACGAGCAGTACTTC
size: NA; J: TRBJ2-3; V: TRBV27; D: TRBD1; CDR3: CASSFFGTGRTDTQYF; DNA: TGTGCCAGCAGTTTTTTCGGGACAGGACGCACAGATACGCAGTATTTT
size: NA; J: TRBJ1-1; V: TRBV18; D: TRBD1; CDR3: CASSSTGSNTEAFF; DNA: TGTGCCAGCTCGTCGACAGGGTCGAACACTGAAGCTTTCTTT
size: few; J: TRBJ2-1; V: TRBV7-7; D: NA; CDR3: CASSPVMAADEQFF; DNA: TGTGCCAGCAGCCCCGTGATGGCTGCCGATGAGCAGTTCTTC
size: NA; J: TRBJ2-2; V: TRBV20-1; D: TRBD1; CDR3: CSAKPGTGRDTGELFF; DNA: TGCAGTGCCAAGCCCGGGACAGGAAGGGACACCGGGGAGCTGTTTTTT
size: NA; J: TRBJ2-1; V: TRBV29-1; D: NA; CDR3: CSVEDRQGLNEQFF; DNA: TGCAGCGTTGAGGATCGCCAAGGTCTTAATGAGCAGTTCTTC